Listed below are T cell receptor beta chains from one sample, sequenced in a study of blood T cell repertoires in COVID-19. Clones were read by immunoSEQ multiplex PCR, and TCRdb kept only the in-frame ones, dropping some. This repertoire shows under 300,000 clones, 83% found once; its top ten account for 8% to 10%. The sample taken for sequencing was peripheral blood. These receptors all stem from a woman aged 45-60 years who had recovered from COVID-19. CDR3s include the opening cysteine and the closing phenylalanine or tryptophan. D genes are given only for firm matches. Clone size appears in some rows only: once, few, many, or a class for an expanded clone.

d_gene: .
j_gene: TRBJ1-5
abundance: .
v_gene: TRBV3-1/TRBV3-2
CDR3aa: CASSQDSRKGQPQHF
CDR3nt: TGTGCCAGCAGCCAAGATTCGAGGAAAGGACAGCCCCAGCATTTT

d_gene: TRBD1
j_gene: TRBJ2-3
abundance: .
v_gene: TRBV5-1
CDR3aa: CASSWDRTQYF
CDR3nt: TGCGCCAGCAGCTGGGACAGGACGCAGTATTTT

d_gene: TRBD1
j_gene: TRBJ1-4
abundance: .
v_gene: TRBV6-5
CDR3aa: CASRSPDRGNEKLFF
CDR3nt: TGTGCCAGCAGGTCCCCGGACAGGGGGAATGAAAAACTGTTTTTT

d_gene: TRBD2
j_gene: TRBJ2-2
abundance: many
v_gene: TRBV7-3
CDR3aa: CASSFPSGGKTGELFF
CDR3nt: TGTGCCAGCAGCTTCCCGAGCGGGGGTAAAACCGGGGAGCTGTTTTTT

d_gene: TRBD2
j_gene: TRBJ2-7
abundance: .
v_gene: TRBV5-6
CDR3aa: CASSAGLGTYEQYF
CDR3nt: TGTGCCAGCAGCGCCGGACTAGGGACCTACGAGCAGTACTTC

d_gene: TRBD1
j_gene: TRBJ1-6
abundance: .
v_gene: TRBV4-2
CDR3aa: CASSQEQGDDNSPLHF
CDR3nt: TGTGCCAGCAGCCAGGAACAGGGGGATGATAATTCACCCCTCCACTTT

d_gene: TRBD2
j_gene: TRBJ2-2
abundance: .
v_gene: TRBV5-1
CDR3aa: CASSLGLAGTGELFF
CDR3nt: TGCGCCAGCAGCTTAGGACTAGCGGGGACGGGGGAGCTGTTTTTT

d_gene: .
j_gene: TRBJ2-7
abundance: .
v_gene: TRBV19
CDR3aa: CASSSQATYEQYF
CDR3nt: TGTGCCAGTAGTTCTCAGGCAACCTACGAGCAGTACTTC

d_gene: TRBD1
j_gene: TRBJ1-2
abundance: .
v_gene: TRBV18
CDR3aa: CASSPDRGNYGYTF
CDR3nt: TGTGCCAGCTCACCGGACAGGGGTAACTATGGCTACACCTTC

d_gene: .
j_gene: TRBJ2-7
abundance: few
v_gene: TRBV9
CDR3aa: CASSVVAGGYEQYF
CDR3nt: TGTGCCAGCAGCGTCGTCGCAGGGGGGTACGAGCAGTACTTC

d_gene: .
j_gene: TRBJ2-7
abundance: few
v_gene: TRBV27
CDR3aa: CASSSPYEQYF
CDR3nt: TGTGCCAGCAGCTCCCCCTACGAGCAGTACTTC

d_gene: .
j_gene: TRBJ2-1
abundance: once
v_gene: TRBV28
CDR3aa: CASSLWGGSGGNEQFF
CDR3nt: TGTGCCAGCAGCTTATGGGGTGGTTCAGGGGGGAATGAGCAGTTCTTC

d_gene: TRBD2
j_gene: TRBJ2-5
abundance: .
v_gene: TRBV15
CDR3aa: CATSRGGGAFETQYF
CDR3nt: TGTGCCACCAGCCGCGGCGGGGGGGCCTTTGAGACCCAGTACTTC

d_gene: TRBD2
j_gene: TRBJ2-5
abundance: .
v_gene: TRBV5-1
CDR3aa: CASSLGGGPETQYF
CDR3nt: TGCGCCAGCAGCTTGGGCGGGGGGCCGGAGACCCAGTACTTC

d_gene: TRBD2
j_gene: TRBJ2-5
abundance: .
v_gene: TRBV11-2
CDR3aa: CASSFERGGRKETQYF
CDR3nt: TGTGCCAGCAGCTTCGAGCGGGGGGGAAGGAAAGAGACCCAGTACTTC

d_gene: TRBD1
j_gene: TRBJ1-5
abundance: few
v_gene: TRBV19
CDR3aa: CASSISRGNQPQHF
CDR3nt: TGTGCCAGTAGTATATCCAGGGGGAATCAGCCCCAGCATTTT

d_gene: .
j_gene: TRBJ1-2
abundance: .
v_gene: TRBV19
CDR3aa: CASSREGSGAYGYTF
CDR3nt: TGTGCCAGTAGCCGTGAGGGGTCAGGGGCCTATGGCTACACCTTC

d_gene: TRBD2
j_gene: TRBJ2-1
abundance: .
v_gene: TRBV28
CDR3aa: CASSTHSGKGGNEQFF
CDR3nt: TGTGCCAGCAGTACACATAGCGGGAAGGGCGGCAATGAGCAGTTCTTC

d_gene: .
j_gene: TRBJ1-2
abundance: .
v_gene: TRBV19
CDR3aa: CASSQDSIYGYTF
CDR3nt: TGTGCCAGTAGTCAGGACAGCATCTATGGCTACACCTTC

d_gene: .
j_gene: TRBJ2-5
abundance: .
v_gene: TRBV4-1
CDR3aa: CASSPTQETQYF
CDR3nt: TGCGCCAGCAGTCCCACACAAGAGACCCAGTACTTC

d_gene: .
j_gene: TRBJ1-6
abundance: .
v_gene: TRBV2
CDR3aa: CASRRAGSPLHF
CDR3nt: TGTGCCAGCCGACGGGCAGGGTCACCCCTCCACTTT

d_gene: TRBD1
j_gene: TRBJ1-2
abundance: .
v_gene: TRBV28
CDR3aa: CATRDRGRNYGYTF
CDR3nt: TGTGCCACTAGAGACAGGGGGCGGAACTATGGCTACACCTTC

d_gene: .
j_gene: TRBJ2-1
abundance: .
v_gene: TRBV27
CDR3aa: CASSPSEGSRHNEQFF
CDR3nt: TGTGCCAGCAGTCCTTCCGAAGGGAGCCGTCACAATGAGCAGTTCTTC

d_gene: .
j_gene: TRBJ2-5
abundance: .
v_gene: TRBV4-3
CDR3aa: CASSQGLDGPQYF
CDR3nt: TGCGCCAGCAGCCAGGGACTGGACGGTCCCCAGTACTTC

d_gene: TRBD1
j_gene: TRBJ1-1
abundance: few
v_gene: TRBV29-1
CDR3aa: CSARQGWNTEAFF
CDR3nt: TGCAGCGCCCGACAGGGATGGAACACTGAAGCTTTCTTT

d_gene: .
j_gene: TRBJ2-1
abundance: few
v_gene: TRBV21-1
CDR3aa: CASSKEVPGCNEQFF
CDR3nt: TGTGCCAGCAGCAAAGAGGTCCCAGGTTGCAATGAGCAGTTCTTC

d_gene: TRBD1
j_gene: TRBJ2-7
abundance: .
v_gene: TRBV10-2
CDR3aa: CASSAGQSYEQYF
CDR3nt: TGCGCCAGCAGTGCGGGACAGTCCTACGAGCAGTACTTC

d_gene: .
j_gene: TRBJ2-2
abundance: .
v_gene: TRBV5-4
CDR3aa: CASSQDLTGPNTGELFF
CDR3nt: TGTGCCAGCAGCCAAGACCTTACAGGGCCAAACACCGGGGAGCTGTTTTTT

d_gene: .
j_gene: TRBJ1-5
abundance: .
v_gene: TRBV4-3
CDR3aa: CASSQDLPGNQPQHF
CDR3nt: TGCGCCAGCAGCCAAGATTTACCGGGCAATCAGCCCCAGCATTTT

d_gene: TRBD2
j_gene: TRBJ2-7
abundance: .
v_gene: TRBV5-1
CDR3aa: CASSGGTTTYEQYF
CDR3nt: TGCGCCAGCAGCGGCGGGACTACCACCTACGAGCAGTACTTC

d_gene: .
j_gene: TRBJ1-4
abundance: once
v_gene: TRBV2
CDR3aa: CASSEGTGSEKLFF
CDR3nt: TGTGCCAGCAGTGAGGGTACGGGGTCGGAAAAACTGTTTTTT

d_gene: .
j_gene: TRBJ2-2
abundance: .
v_gene: TRBV29-1
CDR3aa: CSVRGLAGRTGELFF
CDR3nt: TGCAGCGTTCGGGGTCTCGCGGGGCGGACCGGGGAGCTGTTTTTT

d_gene: TRBD2
j_gene: TRBJ2-1
abundance: .
v_gene: TRBV2
CDR3aa: CASSEVLAGGSKAFF
CDR3nt: TGTGCCAGCAGTGAAGTTTTAGCGGGGGGCTCCAAGGCGTTCTTC

d_gene: .
j_gene: TRBJ1-1
abundance: .
v_gene: TRBV5-1
CDR3aa: CASSLGDEGATEAFF
CDR3nt: TGCGCCAGCAGCTTGGGCGACGAAGGGGCCACTGAAGCTTTCTTT